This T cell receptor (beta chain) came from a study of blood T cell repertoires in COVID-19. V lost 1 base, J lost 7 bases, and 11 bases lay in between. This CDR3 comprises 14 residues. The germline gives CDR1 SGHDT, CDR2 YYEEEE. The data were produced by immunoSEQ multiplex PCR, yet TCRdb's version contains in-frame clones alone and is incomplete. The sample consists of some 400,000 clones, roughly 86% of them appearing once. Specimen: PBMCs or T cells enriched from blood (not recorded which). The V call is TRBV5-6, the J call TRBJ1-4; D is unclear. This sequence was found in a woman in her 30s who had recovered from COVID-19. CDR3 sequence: CASSLMAVREKLFF. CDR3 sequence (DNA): TGTGCCAGCAGCTTGATGGCAGTCCGTGAAAAACTGTTTTTT.